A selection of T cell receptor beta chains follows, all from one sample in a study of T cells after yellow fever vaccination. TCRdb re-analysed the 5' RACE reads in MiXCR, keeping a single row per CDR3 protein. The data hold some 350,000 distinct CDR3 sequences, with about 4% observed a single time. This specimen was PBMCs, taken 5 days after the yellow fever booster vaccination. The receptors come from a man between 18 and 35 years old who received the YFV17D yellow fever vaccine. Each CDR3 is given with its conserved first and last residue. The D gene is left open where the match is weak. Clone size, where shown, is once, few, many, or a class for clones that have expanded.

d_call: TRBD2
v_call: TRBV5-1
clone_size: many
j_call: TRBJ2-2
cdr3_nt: TGCGCCAGCAGCTTCGGACTAGGAGTGGGCACCGGGGAGCTGTTTTTT
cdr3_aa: CASSFGLGVGTGELFF

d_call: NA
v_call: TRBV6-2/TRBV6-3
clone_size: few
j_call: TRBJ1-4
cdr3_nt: TGTGCCAGCAGTCTGGGCCCGATCGGGGAAAAACTGTTTTTT
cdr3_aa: CASSLGPIGEKLFF

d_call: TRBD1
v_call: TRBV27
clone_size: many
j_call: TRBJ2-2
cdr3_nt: TGTGCCAGCAGTTCCGACAGGGCTAGCGGGGAGCTGTTTTTT
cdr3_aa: CASSSDRASGELFF

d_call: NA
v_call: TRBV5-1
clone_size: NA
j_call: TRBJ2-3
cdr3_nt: TGCGCCAGCAGCTTGGCTGGAGCCAGACCAGATACGCAGTATTTT
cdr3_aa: CASSLAGARPDTQYF

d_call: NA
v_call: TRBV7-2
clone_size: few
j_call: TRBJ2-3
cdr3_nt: TGTGCCAGCAGCTTAATGGCAGCTAGCACAGATACGCAGTATTTT
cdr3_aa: CASSLMAASTDTQYF

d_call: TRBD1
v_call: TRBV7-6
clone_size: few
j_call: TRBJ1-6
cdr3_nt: TGTGCCAGCAGCTTGGAGGCGGGACAGAATAATTCACCCCTCCACTTT
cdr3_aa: CASSLEAGQNNSPLHF

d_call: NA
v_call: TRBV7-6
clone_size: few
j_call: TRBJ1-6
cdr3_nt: TGTGCCAGCAGCTTAAGGGGAATCTACTCACCCCTCCACTTT
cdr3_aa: CASSLRGIYSPLHF

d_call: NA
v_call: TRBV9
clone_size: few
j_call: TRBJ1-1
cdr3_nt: TGTGCCAGCAGCGTTCGGGACACTGAAGCTTTCTTT
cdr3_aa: CASSVRDTEAFF

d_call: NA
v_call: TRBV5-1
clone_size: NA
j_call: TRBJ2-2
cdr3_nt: TGCGCCAGCAGCCCAGGACACGGGGAGCTGTTTTTT
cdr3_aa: CASSPGHGELFF

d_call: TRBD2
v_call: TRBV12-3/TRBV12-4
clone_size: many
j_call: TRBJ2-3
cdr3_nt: TGTGCCAGCAGTCCCGGGGGGGGGTTGGGCACAGATACGCAGTATTTT
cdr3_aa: CASSPGGGLGTDTQYF

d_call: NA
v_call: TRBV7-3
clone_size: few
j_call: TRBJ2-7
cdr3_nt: TGTGCCAGCAGCTCCTCCTACTCCCCCTCGACAGACGAGCAGTACTTC
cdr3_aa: CASSSSYSPSTDEQYF

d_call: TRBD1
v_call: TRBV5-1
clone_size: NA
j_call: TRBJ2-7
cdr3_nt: TGCGCCAGCAGACCAACAGGGGGGCGCTCCTACGAGCAGTACTTC
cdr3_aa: CASRPTGGRSYEQYF

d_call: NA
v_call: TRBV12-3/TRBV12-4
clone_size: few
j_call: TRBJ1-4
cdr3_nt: TGTGCCAGCAGTCTACAGGTCCCGACTGAAAAACTGTTTTTT
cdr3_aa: CASSLQVPTEKLFF

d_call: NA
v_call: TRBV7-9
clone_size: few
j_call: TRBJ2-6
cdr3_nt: TGTGCCAGCAGCTGCTATCGGATGGGCTGCTCTGGGGCCAACGTCCTGACTTTC
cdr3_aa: CASSCYRMGCSGANVLTF

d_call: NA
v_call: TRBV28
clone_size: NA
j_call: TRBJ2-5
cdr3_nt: TGTGCCAGCAGTTTACGCCATACGGGGCGAGAGACCCAGTACTTC
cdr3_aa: CASSLRHTGRETQYF

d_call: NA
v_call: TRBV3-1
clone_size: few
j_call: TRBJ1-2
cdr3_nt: TGTGCCAGCAGACGCAGGGGCCGGGACAACTATGGCTACACCTTC
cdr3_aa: CASRRRGRDNYGYTF

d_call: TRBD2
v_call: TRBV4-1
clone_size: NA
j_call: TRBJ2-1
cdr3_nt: TGCGCCAGCAGCCAAGGAGCGGGGGGGCCCGTCTACAATGAGCAGTTCTTC
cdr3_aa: CASSQGAGGPVYNEQFF

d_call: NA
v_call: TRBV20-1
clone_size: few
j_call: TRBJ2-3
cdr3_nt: TGCAGTGCGAGTAGGAGAGATACGCAGTATTTT
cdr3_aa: CSASRRDTQYF

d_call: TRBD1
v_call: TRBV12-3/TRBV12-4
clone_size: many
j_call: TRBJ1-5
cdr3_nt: TGTGCCAGCAGTTTTACAGGGGAGCGACAGCCCCAGCATTTT
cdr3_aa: CASSFTGERQPQHF

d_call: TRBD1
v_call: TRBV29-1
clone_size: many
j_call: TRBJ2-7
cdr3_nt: TGCAGCGTCCTGACAGGGAGCTCCTACGAGCAGTACTTC
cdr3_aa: CSVLTGSSYEQYF

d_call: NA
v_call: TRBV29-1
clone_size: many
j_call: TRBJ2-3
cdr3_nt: TGCAGCGTGAGACGGGGGTTCACAGATACGCAGTATTTT
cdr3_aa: CSVRRGFTDTQYF

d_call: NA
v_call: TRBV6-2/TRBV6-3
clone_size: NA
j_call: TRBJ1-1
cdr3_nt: TGTGCCAGCAGTTACTTCACCATCACTGAAGCTTTCTTT
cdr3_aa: CASSYFTITEAFF

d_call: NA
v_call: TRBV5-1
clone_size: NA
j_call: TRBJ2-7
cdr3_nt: TGCGCCAGCAGCTTGGCGGGGCGTCCCTACGAGCAGTACTTC
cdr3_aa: CASSLAGRPYEQYF

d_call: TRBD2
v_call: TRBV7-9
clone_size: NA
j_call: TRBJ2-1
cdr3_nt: TGTGCCAGCAGGCCTCAGGTTGGGACTAGCTTTGCCGATGAGCAGTTCTTC
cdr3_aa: CASRPQVGTSFADEQFF

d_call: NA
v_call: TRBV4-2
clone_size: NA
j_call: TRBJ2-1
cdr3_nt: TGTGCCAGCAGACACGAGGGGGGGCCCTACAATGAGCAGTTCTTC
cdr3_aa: CASRHEGGPYNEQFF

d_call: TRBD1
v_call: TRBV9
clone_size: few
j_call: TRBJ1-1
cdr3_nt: TGTGCCAGCAGCCCGCGGACAGGAACCATGAACACTGAAGCTTTCTTT
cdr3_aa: CASSPRTGTMNTEAFF

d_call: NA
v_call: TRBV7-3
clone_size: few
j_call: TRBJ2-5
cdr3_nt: TGTGCCAGCAGCTCGACTAACCAAGAGACCCAGTACTTC
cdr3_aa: CASSSTNQETQYF

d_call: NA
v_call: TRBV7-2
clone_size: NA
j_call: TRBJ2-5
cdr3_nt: TGTGCCAGCCGCTATTCCGTTCAAGAGACCCAGTACTTC
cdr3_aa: CASRYSVQETQYF

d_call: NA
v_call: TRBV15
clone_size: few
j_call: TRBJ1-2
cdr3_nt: TGTGCCACCAGCAGAGATCCCACAGGAGCTAACTATGGCTACACCTTC
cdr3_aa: CATSRDPTGANYGYTF

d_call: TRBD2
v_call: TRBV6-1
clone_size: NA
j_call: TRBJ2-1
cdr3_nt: TGTGCCAGCAGTGCGGAGGGGCGGGGGGGCAAAAATGAGCAGTTCTTC
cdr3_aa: CASSAEGRGGKNEQFF

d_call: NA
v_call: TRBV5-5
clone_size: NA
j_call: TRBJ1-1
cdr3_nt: TGTGCCAGCAGCTTGGCCCTTGGCGGATGGACTGAAGCTTTCTTT
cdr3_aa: CASSLALGGWTEAFF